These 9 T cell receptor beta chains were sequenced from one sample in a study of T cell responses to AZD1222 COVID-19 vaccine. Here immunoSEQ multiplex PCR was the method, and the copy in TCRdb shows in-frame clones only, minus some. The sample holds 85,000 to 130,000 clones, more than 75% seen once. The source material was peripheral blood, sampled on day 0 of AZD1222 vaccination. Source of these receptors: an adult in good health.

A few counts support this clone. This chain connects TRBV5-1 to TRBJ2-2, with TRBD1 as a possible D gene (5 bases). Per the germline V gene, CDR1 is SGHRS and CDR2 is YFSETQ. The length of the CDR3 is 13 residues. Trimming stripped 4 bases from V and 4 bases from J, with 8 bases between. The CDR3 loop reads CASSTQGTGELFF. CDR3 in DNA: TGCGCCAGCAGCACTCAGGGCACCGGGGAGCTGTTTTTT.

The chain carries TRBV19 and TRBJ1-6; the D is unclear. The CDR3 runs 13 residues. The ends were cut back, 7 bases at V and 7 bases at J, with 11 bases in the middle. Germline loops: CDR1 LNHDA, CDR2 SQIVND (reference sequence). The CDR3 is CASNALANSPLHF. In nucleotides, the CDR3 is TGTGCCAGTAACGCTCTAGCGAATTCACCCCTCCACTTT.

The chain carries TRBV20-1 and TRBJ1-2, with a tentative D call TRBD1 (5 bases). The CDR3 covers 14 residues. The V end lost 3 bases, the J end lost 4 bases, and 15 bases lay between the germline ends. Germline V gene sequence: CDR1 DFQATT, CDR2 SNEGSKA (reference sequence). The CDR3 reads CSASVAQGFYGYTF. CDR3 DNA: TGCAGTGCTAGTGTGGCCCAGGGATTCTATGGCTACACCTTC.

This clone was recorded only once. The chain couples TRBV27 to TRBJ2-3, with 9 bases that match TRBD2. V was clipped by 5 bases and J by 2 bases; unmatched bases: 5. This CDR3 contains 15 residues. Germline V gene sequence: CDR1 MNHEY, CDR2 SMNVEV (reference sequence). CDR3: CASSPSGTITDTQYF. For the CDR3, the DNA is TGTGCCAGCAGTCCTAGCGGGACTATCACAGATACGCAGTATTTT.

This chain connects TRBV19 to TRBJ1-5, with D unclear. Germline CDR1 and CDR2: LNHDA and SQIVND (reference sequence). This CDR3 spans 12 amino acids. V gave up 7 bases and J gave up 7 bases, with 11 bases separating them. The CDR3 nucleotides read TGTGCCAGTAAGGAGGGAACCCAGCCCCAGCATTTT. Its protein product is CASKEGTQPQHF.

The V call is TRBV4-3, the J call TRBJ1-2, with no clear D. The V gene's germline CDR1 is LGHNA and CDR2 YSLEER. There are 16 residues in the CDR3. Trimming removed 0 bases from V and 0 bases from J, with 11 bases in between. For the CDR3, the DNA is TGCGCCAGCAGCCAAGATCCGGCCAGGACTAACTATGGCTACACCTTC. Encoded protein: CASSQDPARTNYGYTF.

The chain joins TRBV5-1 to TRBJ1-1; 7 positions match TRBD1. Germline trimming cut 3 bases from V and 7 bases from J; bases unmatched to any gene: 3. Germline-derived CDR1 and CDR2 are SGHRS and YFSETQ. The CDR3 consists of 12 residues. This CDR3 reads CASSSGTVEAFF. The DNA for the CDR3 is TGCGCCAGCAGCTCCGGGACAGTTGAAGCTTTCTTT.

The chain links TRBV2 to TRBJ1-1, with D possibly being TRBD1 (6 bases). The germline V gene has CDR1 SNHLY and CDR2 FYNNEI. The CDR3 totals 15 residues. The V end was cut by 5 bases, the J end by 1 base, with 14 bases between. The CDR3 region is CASSLTGLGNTEAFF. CDR3 sequence (DNA): TGTGCCAGCAGTTTGACAGGTTTGGGGAACACTGAAGCTTTCTTT. The full variable domain, its missing parts supplied by reference TRBV2 and TRBJ1-1, is EPEVTQTPSHQVTQMGQEVILRCVPISNHLYFYWYRQILGQKVEFLVSFYNNEISEKSEIFDDQFSVERPDGSNFTLKIRSTKLEDSAMYFCASSLTGLGNTEAFFGQGTRLTVV.

The gene calls are TRBV28 and TRBJ1-2; TRBD1 matches 9 bases. The CDR3 is 14 residues long. The J segment lost 4 bases and the V segment lost 6 bases, leaving 6 bases of the junction unmatched. Germline V gives CDR1 MDHEN, CDR2 SYDVKM. The DNA for the CDR3 is TGTGCCAGCAGAAAGGGACAGGGTCTCTATGGCTACACCTTC. It specifies CASRKGQGLYGYTF.